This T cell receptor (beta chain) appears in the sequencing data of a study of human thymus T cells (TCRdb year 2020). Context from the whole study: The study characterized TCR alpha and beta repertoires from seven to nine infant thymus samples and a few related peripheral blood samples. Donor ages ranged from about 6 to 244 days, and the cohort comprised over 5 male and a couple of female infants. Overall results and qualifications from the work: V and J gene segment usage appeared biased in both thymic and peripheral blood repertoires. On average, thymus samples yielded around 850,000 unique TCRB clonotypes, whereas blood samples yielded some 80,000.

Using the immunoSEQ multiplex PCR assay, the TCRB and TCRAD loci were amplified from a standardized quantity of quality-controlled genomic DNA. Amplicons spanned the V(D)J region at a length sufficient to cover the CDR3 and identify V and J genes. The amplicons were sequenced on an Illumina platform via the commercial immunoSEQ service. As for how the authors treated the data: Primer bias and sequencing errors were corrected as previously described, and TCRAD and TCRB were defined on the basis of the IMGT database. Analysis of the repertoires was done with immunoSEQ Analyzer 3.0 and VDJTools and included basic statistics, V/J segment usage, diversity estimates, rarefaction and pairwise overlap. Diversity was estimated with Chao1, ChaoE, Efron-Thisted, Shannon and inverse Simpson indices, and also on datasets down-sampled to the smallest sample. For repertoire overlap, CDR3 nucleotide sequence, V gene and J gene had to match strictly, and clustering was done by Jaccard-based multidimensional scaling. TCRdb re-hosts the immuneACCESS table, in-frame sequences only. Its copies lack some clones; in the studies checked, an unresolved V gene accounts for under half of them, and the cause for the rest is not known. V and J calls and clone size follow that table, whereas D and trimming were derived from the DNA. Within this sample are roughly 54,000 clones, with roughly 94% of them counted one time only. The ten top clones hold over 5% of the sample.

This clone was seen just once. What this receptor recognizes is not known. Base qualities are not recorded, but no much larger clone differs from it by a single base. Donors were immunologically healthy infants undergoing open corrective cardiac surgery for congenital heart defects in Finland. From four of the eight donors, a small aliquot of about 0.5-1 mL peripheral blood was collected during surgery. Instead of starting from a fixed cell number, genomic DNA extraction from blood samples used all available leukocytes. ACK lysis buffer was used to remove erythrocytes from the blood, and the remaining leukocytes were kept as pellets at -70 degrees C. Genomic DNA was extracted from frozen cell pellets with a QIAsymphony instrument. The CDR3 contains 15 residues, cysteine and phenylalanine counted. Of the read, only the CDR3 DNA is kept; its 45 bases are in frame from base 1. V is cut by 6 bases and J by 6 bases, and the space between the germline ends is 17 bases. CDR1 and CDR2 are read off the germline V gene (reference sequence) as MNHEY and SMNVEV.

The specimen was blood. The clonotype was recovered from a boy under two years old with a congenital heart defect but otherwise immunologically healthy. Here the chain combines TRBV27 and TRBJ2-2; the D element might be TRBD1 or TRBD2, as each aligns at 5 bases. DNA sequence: TGTGCCAGCAGAAGAGGGGTTTACTTATCCGGGGAGCTGTTTTTT. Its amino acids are CASRRGVYLSGELFF.